This TCR beta chain was obtained from a study of shared T cell receptors in the human thymus. The CDR3 consists of 15 residues. The junction had 7 bases not matched to a gene; V was cut back by 4 bases and J by 5 bases. The germline V gene encodes CDR1 MGHDK and CDR2 SYGVNS. Measured with immunoSEQ multiplex PCR; TCRdb has only the in-frame clones, and not every one. The data contain roughly 660,000 clones, around nine tenths of them singletons. This sample was also put to use in a study of human thymus T cells.

V is TRBV25-1 and J is TRBJ2-4; 8 positions match TRBD2. Sequencing was done on a sample of thymocytes. This receptor was identified in a boy under three years old with a congenital heart defect. CDR3 amino acids: CASSGASGHQNIQYF. Here the CDR3 DNA reads TGTGCCAGCAGTGGGGCTAGCGGGCACCAAAACATTCAGTACTTC.